This T cell receptor (beta chain) was sequenced during a study of cytomegalovirus exposure and HLA in healthy donors. In the study overall: Across around 400 genotyped donors, over 70% landed in the Caucasian-associated ancestry cluster.

Study outcomes and limitations: The analysis excluded some indistinguishable V segments, including TRBV6-2 and TRBV6-3.

The CDR3 loop spans 13 amino acids. Germline CDR1 MDHEN, CDR2 SYDVKM. Trimming removed 4 bases from V and 4 bases from J, with 10 bases in between. This clone showed up just once. Antigen specificity is unknown. The sample holds other DNA sequences that translate to the same CDR3. A multiplex PCR was run with 60 Vbeta primers and 13 Jbeta primers. Clones were sequenced by immunoSEQ multiplex PCR, and TCRdb holds only the in-frame ones, with some missing. The sample lists tens of thousands of clones; around 86% were seen once. This clonotype was obtained from a female donor in good health and CMV-seronegative. Sequencing was done on a sample of PBMCs. The V call is TRBV28, the J call TRBJ2-5; D call uncertain. DNA for the CDR3: TGTGCCAGCAGTTCCACGTTGCGAGAGACCCAGTACTTC. Translation gives CASSSTLRETQYF.